The TCR beta chain under discussion was sequenced for a study of regulatory T cells in long-lasting Graves disease. Germline assignment: CDR1 SGDLS and CDR2 YYNGEE. This CDR3 is 14 amino acids long. The V end was cut by 4 bases, the J end by 7 bases, with 14 bases between. Time point denoted: newly diagnosed GD, antithyroid drugs for less than 3 months. PBMC RNA was the source of the TCR library. This clonotype was counted only a few times. To make TCR beta libraries, researchers used iRepertoire HTBI primers and Arm-PCR of CDR3 regions. A single record per CDR3 protein comes from TCRdb applying MiXCR to the multiplex PCR reads. Found here are approximately 560,000 distinct CDR3 sequences, roughly 15% of them singletons; the top ten hold 9.5% to 15%. The data also belong to a second study, concerning T cells in Graves' hyperthyroidism and ophthalmopathy. That report notes: A set of HTBI primers served as the primers for a first-round RT-PCR of the TCR CDR3. Researchers report that a 13 V-J model separated ophthalmopathy from stable hyperthyroidism. Median prediction lead before ophthalmopathy onset was around seven months with the model.

This TCR derives from a man aged 18 to 29 with Graves disease. The starting material was peripheral blood mononuclear cells (PBMCs), obtained at new diagnosis, from a patient treated with antithyroid drugs. This sequence joins TRBV9 and TRBJ2-2; no clear D. The CDR3 reads CASSLAGVGGELFF. DNA of the CDR3: TGTGCCAGCAGCCTCGCAGGAGTTGGCGGGGAGCTGTTTTTT.